The source of this T cell receptor beta chain is a study of T-cell reconstitution after alpha-beta-depleted transplantation in children. Germline CDR1 LNHNV, CDR2 YYDKDF (reference sequence). V lost 0 bases and J lost 0, with 11 bases in between. CDR3 length: 16 residues. Whole-study findings and limits: About two months after transplant, alpha-beta T cells reportedly came from several hundred expanded graft clones.

This clonotype occurred a few times. Its matching antigen is unknown. Preparation of the TCRbeta library was carried out with unique molecular identifiers. TCRdb re-called the PCR reads through MiXCR, storing one row per CDR3 protein. Of about 310,000 distinct CDR3 sequences listed, around 20% were seen once; the top ten hold roughly 11%. This sample comprised PBMCs, mostly from graft donor cells, obtained 180 days after TCRalphabeta/CD19-depleted stem cell transplant. The gene calls are TRBV15 and TRBJ1-1; D not certain. The clonotype comes from a male patient under 18 who had a stem cell transplant for acute lymphoblastic leukemia, so the T cells may come from the graft donor. CDR3 region: CATSRDSLAMNTEAFF. The CDR3 nucleotides read TGTGCCACCAGCAGAGACTCTCTCGCCATGAACACTGAAGCTTTCTTT.